The clone carrying this TCR beta chain occurred a few times. UMIs and a universal primer site were added when TCR cDNA was made by 5'RACE template switching. TCRdb fed the 5' RACE reads into MiXCR, producing one record per CDR3 protein. This sample has 150,000 or so distinct CDR3 sequences; almost 7% occur once, and the top ten carry 2.5% to 3%. This CDR3 has 12 residues. Per the germline V gene, CDR1 is SGHTA and CDR2 is FQGTGA. V was clipped by 4 bases and J by 5 bases, with 7 bases between them. This record comes from a study of T cells after yellow fever vaccination. Sequences were derived from CD4+ T cells sorted from PBMCs, sampled about 5 days after the first yellow fever vaccination. The chain carries TRBV7-3 and TRBJ2-3; possible D gene TRBD1, 6 bases. This TCR was sampled from a young man who received the YFV17D yellow fever vaccine. CDR3 nucleotides: TGTGCCAGCAGCTCACAGGGAGATACGCAGTATTTT. Amino acid sequence: CASSSQGDTQYF.